A single sample gave rise to the 8 T cell receptor beta chains below, sequenced in a study of CD8 T cells in ankylosing spondylitis. No antigens are known for them. MiXCR, applied by TCRdb to the 5' RACE reads, yields one record per CDR3 protein. In the table there are approximately 500,000 distinct CDR3 sequences, more than 9.5% of which are singletons. General study results and limits: For ankylosing spondylitis blood, a TCR beta motif of 7 to 9 highly homologous variants appeared characteristic.

Input material: blood, either unsorted or a sorted T cell fraction (not recorded which). These receptors all stem from a male donor with ankylosing spondylitis.

The sample holds a few counts of this clonotype. This chain joins TRBV10-1 and TRBJ2-3, with 10 nucleotides matching TRBD2. Germline CDR1 is WNHNN and CDR2 is SYGVQD (reference sequence). The CDR3 is made up of 16 amino acids. V lost 6 bases and J lost 6; bases outside the gene matches: 12. Here the CDR3 reads CASSEKLAGGSDTQYF. The CDR3 nucleotides are TGCGCCAGCAGCGAAAAATTAGCGGGAGGCTCGGATACGCAGTATTTT.

This clonotype was seen a few times. V gene TRBV21-1 combines with J gene TRBJ2-1; the table's D call, TRBD1, was not checked against the DNA. TRBV21-1 is a listed pseudogene. This CDR3 is built from 15 residues. The CDR3 region has the DNA TGTGCCAGCAGCAAAGGGTACAGGGCCTACAATGAGCAGTTCTTC. Translated: CASSKGYRAYNEQFF.

The rearrangement links TRBV7-2 to TRBJ2-3; 10 bases map to TRBD2. Trimming cost V 7 bases and J 2 bases; bases outside gene matches: 6. Looked up from germline, CDR1 is SGHTA and CDR2 is FQGNSA. The CDR3 is 15 residues long. CDR3 in DNA: TGTGCCAGCATGGAAAGCGGGAGGGCCACAGATACGCAGTATTTT. Protein: CASMESGRATDTQYF.

This chain uses TRBV7-2 with TRBJ1-6, with D possibly matching TRBD1 (6 bases). This CDR3 is 16 amino acids long. Looked up from germline, CDR1 is SGHTA and CDR2 is FQGNSA. V was cut by 1 base and J by 8 bases, with 15 bases left in between. The CDR3 DNA sequence: TGTGCCAGCAGCTTAGTAGGGACATATCGGGATTCACCCCTCCACTTT. Protein product: CASSLVGTYRDSPLHF.

The genes are TRBV12-3 or TRBV12-4 and TRBJ2-6, with D hard to call. The CDR3 is 15 amino acids. Trimming left V 6 bases short and J 0 bases short, with 9 bases between. CDR3 nucleotides: TGTGCCAGCAGGCCTCGAAACTCTGGGGCCAACGTCCTGACTTTC. It encodes CASRPRNSGANVLTF.

This clonotype was counted a few times. V and J are TRBV20-1 and TRBJ1-1, with D uncertain. CDR3 size: 11 residues. Germline CDR1 and CDR2: DFQATT and SNEGSKA (reference sequence). Trimming shortened V by 5 bases and J by 3 bases, and 7 bases separated the two germline ends. The CDR3 DNA is TGCAGTGCTCCTCTTTACACTGAAGCTTTCTTT. Translation gives CSAPLYTEAFF.

This clonotype was counted between two and nine times. The chain couples TRBV5-5 to TRBJ2-6, with 9 bases lining up with TRBD2. Germline V CDR1 and CDR2: SGHKS, YYEKEE (reference sequence). The length of the CDR3 is 17 residues. V shed 3 bases and J 3 bases; nucleotides not matched to a gene: 7. The CDR3 DNA sequence: TGTGCCAGCAGCTGGGTAGCGGGAGTAGGTGGGGCCAACGTCCTGACTTTC. This codes for CASSWVAGVGGANVLTF.

This clonotype occurred many times. The chain combines TRBV5-1 with TRBJ1-2, with 7 bases aligning to TRBD1. Germline CDR1 and CDR2: SGHRS and YFSETQ. This CDR3 is built from 14 residues. V trimming: 0 bases; J trimming: 4 bases; junction bases outside the gene matches: 3. DNA of the CDR3: TGCGCCAGCAGCTTGGAAGGGGGCGGCTATGGCTACACCTTC. Amino acid sequence: CASSLEGGGYGYTF.